This TCR beta chain was observed in a study of blood T cell repertoires in COVID-19 (dated by TCRdb to between 2020 and 2021). About the full investigation: Collaborator samples came from the United States, Italy and Spain and covered acute and convalescent phases of COVID-19. The prospective study material was composed of cDNA or gDNA derived from T cells, B-cell-depleted T cells, or PBMCs. The dataset comprised deeply sampled blood TCRbeta repertoires from subjects exposed to, actively infected with, or recovered from COVID-19. The repertoires were released in a freely available public database meant as a resource for research on the immune response to SARS-CoV-2. Samples were obtained from the ongoing ImmuneRACE study (first 160 participants) and from 1,254 subjects provided by 6 global collaborators. A de-identified subject ID, COVID-19 status, age in years and sex were almost always included in the sample metadata. Where HLA class I and class II types were available, the types were taken from metadata supplied by the sample provider, not from assay-based typing.

The collaborating institutions used their own protocols to collect whole blood in K2EDTA tubes. Collaborator samples were shipped for TCRbeta analysis as frozen whole blood, isolated PBMCs, or DNA extracted from either sample type. What the research found in general, with its limitations: How much clinical and demographic metadata was included differed by source and by participant, and the metadata was provided uncurated.

Germline trimming amounts to 4 bases on V and 5 bases on J, with 15 as the count of junction bases outside the gene matches. From its cysteine to its phenylalanine, the CDR3 spans 17 amino acids. Only the CDR3 DNA stays, 51 bases, in frame from base 1. Via the germline V gene, CDR1 is SGDLS and CDR2 YYNGEE. TCRbeta CDR3 regions were amplified from genomic DNA using the immunoSEQ Assay, a bias-controlled multiplex PCR. Under the source paper's analysis protocol: Nucleated cell counts per sample were estimated from amplification of reference gene primers within the assay. To quantify the absolute abundance of each unique TCRbeta CDR3 rearrangement, sequence reads were collapsed and filtered. For each sample, productive Simpson clonality was calculated by taking the square root of Simpson's diversity index across productive rearrangements. TCRdb re-hosts the immuneACCESS table, in-frame sequences only. Its copies lack some clones; in the studies checked, an unresolved V gene accounts for under half of them, and the cause for the rest is not known. The V and J calls and clone size come from that table; D and trimming were worked out from the DNA. The sample table shows roughly 100,000 clones, and 65% to 90% are seen once. Around 4% of the sample goes to the ten largest clones.

Notes on this clone: No cognate antigen has been identified for it. No base quality values were provided; no much bigger clone lies one nucleotide off.

The rearranged segments are TRBV9 and TRBJ1-2; TRBD1 fits 9 bases in the junction. This TCR was recovered from a man between 50 and 59 years old with acute or convalescent COVID-19. The sample comprised peripheral blood. CDR3 sequence: CASSKYIGTGNGYGYTF. The DNA is TGTGCCAGCAGCAAATATATCGGGACAGGGAATGGGTATGGCTACACCTTC.